These 17 T cell receptor beta chains were sequenced from one sample in a study of Tregs in tolerant kidney transplant recipients. The data were produced by immunoSEQ multiplex PCR, yet TCRdb's version contains in-frame clones alone and is incomplete. The sample consists of fewer than 80,000 clones, around nine tenths of them appearing once. Sequenced material: CD4+ T cells from blood, taken before the transplant. The receptors were gathered from a human donor who received a combined kidney and bone marrow transplant.

The rearrangement links TRBV19 to TRBJ2-3; possibly TRBD1 for D (6 bases). This CDR3 is built from 16 residues. Looked up from germline, CDR1 is LNHDA and CDR2 is SQIVND (reference sequence). V lost 4 bases to trimming and J lost 1 base, with 15 bases between them. CDR3 sequence reads: CASSTDSQGGTDTQYF. The CDR3, as DNA: TGTGCCAGTAGTACGGACTCACAGGGAGGCACAGATACGCAGTATTTT.

J is TRBJ2-3 and V is TRBV7-2; TRBD2 is a possible D gene (6 bases). Germline V gene lookup returns CDR1 SGHTA and CDR2 FQGNSA. V lost 8 bases and J 6 bases, leaving 15 bases between the germline ends. The CDR3 covers 13 residues. CDR3: CASPPPSVDTQYF. The CDR3 coding sequence is TGTGCCAGCCCACCGCCTAGCGTTGATACGCAGTATTTT. The whole variable domain, filled in from reference TRBV7-2 and TRBJ2-3, reads GAGVSQSPSNKVTEKGKDVELRCDPISGHTALYWYRQSLGQGLEFLIYFQGNSAPDKSGLPSDRFSAERTGGSVSTLTIQRTQQEDSAVYLCASPPPSVDTQYFGPGTRLTVL.

This chain uses TRBV6-6 with TRBJ2-7; possibly TRBD1 for D (6 bases). The CDR3 runs 14 residues. Germline lookup yields CDR1 MNHNY and CDR2 SVGAGI (reference sequence). Trimming removed 5 bases from V and 2 bases from J, with 13 bases in between. This CDR3 reads CASSNRRDTYEQYF. The DNA for the CDR3 is TGTGCCAGCAGTAATCGTCGGGACACCTACGAGCAGTACTTC.

The chain employs TRBV28 and TRBJ2-5, with TRBD1 identical over 10 bases. The germline CDR1 and CDR2 sequences are MDHEN and SYDVKM. CDR3 size: 15 residues. V dropped 6 bases and J dropped 4; count of bases not matched to a gene: 8. CDR3 residues: CASRERQGARETQYF. CDR3 nucleotides: TGTGCCAGCAGGGAGCGACAGGGGGCACGAGAGACCCAGTACTTC.

J is TRBJ1-1 and V is TRBV18; D gene uncertain. Per germline, CDR1 KGHSH and CDR2 LQKENI. The ends were cut back, 3 bases at V and 0 bases at J, with 11 bases in the middle. This CDR3 has 15 residues. The CDR3 sequence is CASSPEVNMNTEAFF. CDR3 in DNA: TGTGCCAGCTCACCGGAGGTTAACATGAACACTGAAGCTTTCTTT.

The chain is built from TRBV6-6 and TRBJ1-1; D is unresolved. This CDR3 has 12 amino acids. Germline CDR1 reads MNHNY; CDR2 reads SVGAGI (reference sequence). Trimming cost V 2 bases and J 3 bases, with 4 bases left between them. The CDR3 DNA sequence: TGTGCCAGCAGTTACGGAGACACTGAAGCTTTCTTT. It specifies CASSYGDTEAFF.

The CDR3: CANCPGGRNYEQYF. CDR3 in DNA: TGTGCCAACTGTCCCGGAGGGCGAAACTACGAGCAGTACTTC. The chain is built from TRBV7-3 and TRBJ2-7; possibly TRBD2 for D (6 bases). Per germline, CDR1 SGHTA and CDR2 FQGTGA. V lost 10 bases and J 3 bases, leaving 19 bases between the germline ends. The CDR3 has 14 amino acids.

The rearrangement uses TRBV7-9 and TRBJ2-1; 11 bases are shared with TRBD2. The germline V gene has CDR1 SEHNR and CDR2 FQNEAQ (reference sequence). CDR3 size: 18 residues. With 5 bases clipped from V and 3 bases from J, the junction kept 12 bases outside the gene matches. CDR3 nucleotide sequence: TGTGCCAGCAGCCCACATCCCAGACTAGCGGGGATCTACAATGAGCAGTTCTTC. Encoded protein: CASSPHPRLAGIYNEQFF.

This clone was observed once. The rearrangement joins TRBV28 to TRBJ1-2; 7 nucleotides line up with TRBD1. The germline CDR1 and CDR2 sequences are MDHEN and SYDVKM. V was pared by 2 bases and J by 8 bases, with 11 bases of the junction left unmatched. The CDR3 loop spans 15 amino acids. The CDR3 sequence: CASSLGDRLPFGYTF. The DNA for the CDR3 is TGTGCCAGCAGTTTAGGGGACAGACTCCCCTTCGGCTACACCTTC.

The chain uses TRBV28 and TRBJ2-7; 8 nucleotides align to TRBD1. Germline loops: CDR1 MDHEN, CDR2 SYDVKM. The CDR3 consists of 15 residues. Germline trimming cut 8 bases from V and 4 bases from J; bases unmatched to any gene: 13. The CDR3 coding sequence is TGTGCCAGCGCACACAACACAGGGGGTTCGTACGAGCAGTACTTC. Encoded protein: CASAHNTGGSYEQYF.

The chain combines TRBV25-1 with TRBJ1-3, with D hard to call. The CDR3 spans 16 residues. Trimming took 1 base from V and 0 from J, leaving 10 bases between them. Per the germline V gene, CDR1 is MGHDK and CDR2 is SYGVNS. CDR3 coding DNA: TGTGCCAGCAGTGAATGGCAGTCTTTCTCTGGAAACACCATATATTTT. Translated: CASSEWQSFSGNTIYF.

The chain carries TRBV5-1 and TRBJ2-5; a weak D match, TRBD2 (5 bases). V was clipped by 4 bases and J by 3 bases, with 10 bases between them. CDR1 SGHRS and CDR2 YFSETQ come from the germline V gene. This CDR3 comprises 13 residues. CDR3 bases: TGCGCCAGCAGCCCGGGGTCAAAAGAGACCCAGTACTTC. Amino acid sequence: CASSPGSKETQYF.

The chain has TRBV7-9 and TRBJ2-1; TRBD2 matches 14 bases. This CDR3 has 17 residues. V was clipped by 1 base and J by 5 bases; unmatched bases: 4. The germline CDR1 and CDR2 sequences are SEHNR and FQNEAQ (reference sequence). CDR3 sequence: CASSLEGLAGVDNEQFF. The CDR3 nucleotides read TGTGCCAGCAGCTTAGAGGGACTAGCGGGAGTCGACAATGAGCAGTTCTTC.

The V call is TRBV28, the J call TRBJ1-1; D may be TRBD1 (5 bases). This CDR3 is built from 15 residues. Germline V gene lookup returns CDR1 MDHEN and CDR2 SYDVKM. Deletions cut 1 base from V and 5 bases from J, with 14 bases between. The CDR3 nucleotides read TGTGCCAGCAGTTTATTGCGGGGGGATCGGACTGAAGCTTTCTTT. Residues: CASSLLRGDRTEAFF.

The chain links TRBV2 to TRBJ1-5, with D possibly TRBD1 on 6 matching bases. V lost 3 bases and J 3 bases, leaving 12 bases between the germline ends. Germline CDR1 SNHLY, CDR2 FYNNEI. The CDR3 is made up of 15 amino acids. In nucleotides, the CDR3 is TGTGCCAGCAGTGACCAGGACAGCTACAATCAGCCCCAGCATTTT. Protein product: CASSDQDSYNQPQHF.

The rearrangement links TRBV6-1 to TRBJ1-2; 10 bases align to TRBD1. From germline, CDR1 is MNHNS and CDR2 SASEGT. The V segment lost 5 bases and the J segment 6 bases; nucleotides outside the gene matches: 9. The CDR3 covers 15 residues. CDR3 protein: CASSSPGQGFHGYTF. DNA of the CDR3: TGTGCCAGCAGTAGCCCGGGACAGGGGTTCCATGGCTACACCTTC.

The J gene is TRBJ2-3, the V gene TRBV9; D might be TRBD2 (5 bases). V was cut by 1 base and J by 8 bases, with 17 bases left in between. The germline CDR1 and CDR2 sequences are SGDLS and YYNGEE. The CDR3 has 15 residues. CDR3 sequence: CASSVMDRVGSTQYF. In DNA form, the CDR3 reads TGTGCCAGCAGCGTAATGGATCGGGTGGGGAGTACGCAGTATTTT.